The sequence of this T cell receptor (beta chain) was determined in a study of tumor-infiltrating lymphocytes in primary liver carcinoma. Findings and caveats of the study: Since the samples were bulk and unsorted, the CD4+ and CD8+ repertoires were not compared. Tumor-adjacent and tumor-blood pairs overlapped less than tumor region pairs did.

Unsorted whole blood yielded blood RNA, and germline DNA was extracted as well. Before the operation took place, four milliliters of peripheral blood were collected. Germline CDR1 is MNHEY and CDR2 is SVGAGI. The CDR3 length is 14 residues. V gave up 2 bases and J gave up 3 bases, with 8 bases separating them. Starting from around 0.45 ug of total RNA, TCR beta cDNA was produced with a primer in the constant region. ARM-PCR was slightly modified, and three nested multiplex PCR rounds with it gave rise to the TCR beta libraries. A C-beta reverse primer was combined with TRBV1-TRBV30 forward primers in the first two PCR rounds, and each round had roughly 11 cycles. Each CDR3 protein is one row after TCRdb ran MiXCR on the multiplex PCR reads. The table records some 190,000 distinct CDR3 sequences, about 60% of them present only once. The table lists this clonotype with a few counts. Its antigen is as yet unknown.

The TCR originated in a man aged 35 to 55 with primary liver carcinoma and hepatitis B virus infection. The rearrangement joins TRBV6-5 to TRBJ2-1; D ambiguous. The sequencing input was peripheral blood. CDR3 amino acids: CASSYGADYNEQFF. DNA of the CDR3: TGTGCCAGCAGTTACGGTGCGGACTACAATGAGCAGTTCTTC.